Listed here are 26 T cell receptor beta chains from one sample, sequenced in a study of T cell changes during pregnancy in multiple sclerosis. Libraries were prepared by immunoSEQ multiplex PCR; TCRdb keeps only in-frame clonotypes and omits some of them. Seen here are under 110,000 clones, about 90% observed once, and the top ten hold 1.5% to 2%. Sample: peripheral blood, taken before pregnancy. These receptors all come from a female donor with multiple sclerosis, enrolled in a pregnancy study.

This chain connects TRBV5-1 to TRBJ1-5, with TRBD1 as a possible D gene (5 bases). The CDR3 runs to 15 residues. V lost 5 bases to trimming and J lost 1 base, with 13 bases between them. Germline CDR1 and CDR2: SGHRS and YFSETQ. Here the CDR3 reads CASREGALSNQPQHF. The CDR3 DNA follows: TGCGCCAGCAGAGAAGGGGCTTTAAGCAATCAGCCCCAGCATTTT. The full variable domain, completed using reference TRBV5-1 and TRBJ1-5, is KAGVTQTPRYLIKTRGQQVTLSCSPISGHRSVSWYQQTPGQGLQFLFEYFSETQRNKGNFPGRFSGRQFSNSRSEMNVSTLELGDSALYLCASREGALSNQPQHFGDGTRLSIL.

In DNA form, the CDR3 reads TGTGCCAGCAGCCCCAGGGAACAGGGCGGCTACACCTTC. This sequence encodes CASSPREQGGYTF. The chain uses TRBV7-2 and TRBJ1-2; TRBD1 might be the D (6 bases). The CDR3 spans 13 residues. Trimming stripped 5 bases from V and 8 bases from J, with 15 bases between. Germline V gene data show CDR1 as SGHTA and CDR2 as FQGNSA.

CDR3 coding DNA: TGTGCCAGCAGTTTTGGGACAGGCTTGTATCAGCCCCAGCATTTT. Translating gives CASSFGTGLYQPQHF. V is TRBV28 and J is TRBJ1-5; TRBD1 agrees at 8 bases. Germline V gene sequence: CDR1 MDHEN, CDR2 SYDVKM. The CDR3 covers 15 residues. The V gene end was trimmed by 3 bases and the J gene end by 5 bases; junction bases not matched to a gene: 6.

J is TRBJ2-3 and V is TRBV7-8; 8 positions match TRBD1. This CDR3 is built from 14 residues. Germline CDR1 and CDR2: SGHVS and FQNEAQ. The ends lost 5 bases at V and 5 bases at J; junction bases unmatched: 6. The CDR3 spells CASSKNDRGDTQYF. DNA of the CDR3: TGTGCCAGCAGCAAAAACGACAGGGGAGATACGCAGTATTTT.

The CDR3 DNA follows: TGTGCCAGCAGCACGGACAGGGGGTACTACGAGCAGTACTTC. Translating it yields CASSTDRGYYEQYF. J is TRBJ2-7 and V is TRBV5-6; TRBD1 aligns across 10 bases. J lost 3 bases, V lost 4 bases, and 4 bases had no gene match. The CDR3 has 14 amino acids. The germline V gene has CDR1 SGHDT and CDR2 YYEEEE.

V is TRBV4-3 and J is TRBJ1-4; D is possibly TRBD1 (6 bases). CDR3 size: 19 residues. CDR1 and CDR2 from the germline V gene are LGHNA and YSLEER. Trimming removed 0 bases at V and 2 bases at J, with 19 bases between. The CDR3 sequence is CASSQDLIGGISTNEKLFF. CDR3 DNA sequence: TGCGCCAGCAGCCAAGATCTTATAGGGGGAATTTCGACTAATGAAAAACTGTTTTTT.

V usage is TRBV5-6 and J usage is TRBJ2-1; 16 positions match TRBD2. This CDR3 contains 18 residues. CDR1 is SGHDT and CDR2 is YYEEEE in the germline V gene. Germline trimming cut 0 bases from V and 7 bases from J; bases unmatched to any gene: 7. This CDR3 reads CASSLEGLAGGLNNEQFF. CDR3 bases: TGTGCCAGCAGCTTGGAGGGACTAGCGGGGGGGCTTAATAATGAGCAGTTCTTC.

This chain connects TRBV18 to TRBJ2-5; 7 bases line up with TRBD2. The V segment lost 3 bases and the J segment 5 bases; nucleotides outside the gene matches: 6. The CDR3 consists of 14 residues. Germline-derived CDR1 and CDR2 are KGHSH and LQKENI. The chain's CDR3 is CASSPASGSETQYF. DNA of the CDR3: TGTGCCAGCTCACCGGCTAGCGGCAGCGAGACCCAGTACTTC.

The chain recombines TRBV10-2 with TRBJ2-1; D ambiguous. This CDR3 is 15 amino acids long. Looked up from germline, CDR1 is WSHSY and CDR2 is SAAADI. The V and J ends lost 0 bases and 5 bases respectively, with 11 bases between them. CDR3 coding DNA: TGCGCCAGCAGTGAGTCAAGCGACCTAAACAATGAGCAGTTCTTC. Protein sequence: CASSESSDLNNEQFF.

This chain links TRBV7-2 with TRBJ1-1; 8 bases map to TRBD1. CDR3 size: 13 residues. The germline V gene encodes CDR1 SGHTA and CDR2 FQGNSA. After removal of 5 bases from V and 7 bases from J, the junction contained 6 bases not matched to a gene. CDR3 nucleotides: TGTGCCAGCAGCCACGGGACAGGCCTTGAAGCTTTCTTT. This codes for CASSHGTGLEAFF.

J is TRBJ1-2 and V is TRBV5-8, with D possibly TRBD1 on 6 matching bases. The ends were cut back, 4 bases at V and 6 bases at J, with 16 bases in the middle. This CDR3 comprises 14 residues. Per the germline V gene, CDR1 is SGHTS and CDR2 is YDEGEE. CDR3 amino acids: CASSRLQGRNGYTF. The CDR3 DNA follows: TGTGCCAGCAGCAGATTACAGGGAAGGAATGGCTACACCTTC.

CDR3 bases: TGTGCCAGCAGCGCCCGGCCGGGACTACACACCGGGGAGCTGTTTTTT. Its translation is CASSARPGLHTGELFF. V is TRBV9 and J is TRBJ2-2; 7 nucleotides match TRBD2. J gave up 3 bases and V 3 bases, and 8 bases lay outside the gene matches. The germline V gene has CDR1 SGDLS and CDR2 YYNGEE. This CDR3 comprises 16 residues.

The chain couples TRBV4-2 to TRBJ1-5, with a tentative D call TRBD1 (6 bases). The germline CDR1 and CDR2 sequences are LGHNA and YNFKEQ. V was pared by 3 bases and J by 2 bases, with 17 bases between. The CDR3 spans 17 residues. The CDR3 DNA sequence: TGTGCCAGCAGCCACACGAGCCAGGGGTGGGGCAATCAGCCCCAGCATTTT. Residues: CASSHTSQGWGNQPQHF.

V gene TRBV29-1 combines with J gene TRBJ1-2, with no clear D. V was shortened by 4 bases and J by 0 bases, with 12 bases between the two germline ends. The CDR3 runs to 14 residues. CDR1 is SQVTM, CDR2 ANQGSEA, per germline. The CDR3 loop reads CSVGPGKANYGYTF. CDR3 sequence (DNA): TGCAGCGTTGGTCCAGGAAAGGCTAACTATGGCTACACCTTC.

This chain uses TRBV9 with TRBJ1-1; D perhaps matches TRBD1 (6 bases). The CDR3 is 15 amino acids. Trimming took off 4 bases at V and 1 base at J, with 14 bases between the two ends. CDR1 is SGDLS, CDR2 YYNGEE, per germline. The CDR3 loop is CASSPRGRGNTEAFF. CDR3 DNA: TGTGCCAGCAGCCCTCGGGGCAGGGGGAACACTGAAGCTTTCTTT.

V usage is TRBV7-9 and J usage is TRBJ2-1, with 9 bases identical to TRBD2. The germline gives CDR1 SEHNR, CDR2 FQNEAQ (reference sequence). The V segment lost 2 bases and the J segment 9 bases; nucleotides outside the gene matches: 8. The CDR3 length is 15 residues. The CDR3 DNA follows: TGTGCCAGCAGCTTATCAGCGGGGGGATTCAGTGAGCAGTTCTTC. Translating gives CASSLSAGGFSEQFF. The whole variable domain, remainder taken from reference TRBV7-9 and TRBJ2-1, is DTGVSQNPRHKITKRGQNVTFRCDPISEHNRLYWYRQTLGQGPEFLTYFQNEAQLEKSRLLSDRFSAERPKGSFSTLEIQRTEQGDSAMYLCASSLSAGGFSEQFFGPGTRLTVL.

The chain employs TRBV9 and TRBJ1-2; D is undetermined. Trimming cost V 1 base and J 4 bases, with 5 bases left between them. Germline CDR1 SGDLS, CDR2 YYNGEE. CDR3 length: 12 residues. CDR3 nucleotides: TGTGCCAGCAGCGTATCCAGCTATGGCTACACCTTC. The encoded protein is CASSVSSYGYTF. The entire variable domain, with the rest obtained from reference TRBV9 and TRBJ1-2, is as follows: DSGVTQTPKHLITATGQRVTLRCSPRSGDLSVYWYQQSLDQGLQFLIQYYNGEERAKGNILERFSAQQFPDLHSELNLSSLELGDSALYFCASSVSSYGYTFGSGTRLTVV.

Comment on this clone: The same CDR3 arises from other DNA sequences in this sample as well. The rearrangement links TRBV14 to TRBJ2-1; D possibly corresponds to TRBD1 (6 bases). Per the germline V gene, CDR1 is SGHDN and CDR2 is FVKESK. The V end lost 0 bases, the J end lost 0 bases, and 9 bases lay between the germline ends. The CDR3 extends over 16 amino acids. CDR3: CASSQETGDSYNEQFF. CDR3 coding DNA: TGTGCCAGCAGCCAAGAGACAGGCGACTCCTACAATGAGCAGTTCTTC.

J is TRBJ2-3 and V is TRBV28, with a tentative D call TRBD1 (6 bases). The germline V gene has CDR1 MDHEN and CDR2 SYDVKM. This CDR3 is 13 amino acids long. Trimming took off 3 bases at V and 5 bases at J, with 9 bases between the two ends. The CDR3 bases are TGTGCCAGCAGTTTGGGCAGGGGAGATACGCAGTATTTT. This translates into CASSLGRGDTQYF.

This rearrangement joins TRBV30 to TRBJ1-1; D is uncertain. With 0 bases removed from V and 1 base from J, the gap between germline ends came to 12 bases. The CDR3 loop spans 15 amino acids. Germline V lookup: CDR1 GTSNPN, CDR2 SVGIG (reference sequence). The CDR3, as DNA: TGTGCCTGGAGTGTACAAGGCAGGCCGAACACTGAAGCTTTCTTT. This codes for CAWSVQGRPNTEAFF.

In this sample, this clone turned up once. Other DNA sequences in the same sample also yield this CDR3. This chain uses TRBV5-1 with TRBJ2-1, with 7 positions matching TRBD2. V trimming: 2 bases; J trimming: 3 bases; junction bases outside the gene matches: 5. Germline V gives CDR1 SGHRS, CDR2 YFSETQ. CDR3 length: 15 amino acids. CDR3 DNA sequence: TGCGCCAGCAGCTTTCTGGCGGGGGACTACAATGAGCAGTTCTTC. Its translation is CASSFLAGDYNEQFF.

J is TRBJ2-1 and V is TRBV11-1; D uncertain. The CDR3 runs to 14 residues. Germline assignment: CDR1 SGHAT and CDR2 FQDESV (reference sequence). Trimming stripped 1 base from V and 1 base from J, with 5 bases between. The CDR3 is CASSLVISYNEQFF. DNA of the CDR3: TGTGCCAGCAGCTTAGTTATTTCCTACAATGAGCAGTTCTTC.

CDR3 DNA: TGTGCCAGCTCACTCCGGACAGGGGAATTACGAGAGACCCAGTACTTC. It specifies CASSLRTGELRETQYF. The chain joins TRBV18 to TRBJ2-5; 9 nucleotides align to TRBD1. This CDR3 spans 16 amino acids. V trimming: 4 bases; J trimming: 4 bases; junction bases outside the gene matches: 10. Germline values: CDR1 KGHSH, CDR2 LQKENI.

This chain connects TRBV7-6 to TRBJ2-5; 12 bases are a match to TRBD2. Germline V gene sequence: CDR1 SGHVS, CDR2 FNYEAQ. The CDR3 is made up of 13 amino acids. V lost 9 bases, J lost 6 bases, and 5 bases stayed unmatched. The CDR3 DNA is TGTGCCAGTTCTAGCGGGGGGGTAAAGACCCAGTACTTC. Protein sequence: CASSSGGVKTQYF.

The J gene is TRBJ2-1, the V gene TRBV27; a possible D gene is TRBD2 (5 bases). The germline V and J ends were trimmed by 7 bases and 1 base, with 11 bases remaining between them. The CDR3 consists of 14 residues. Germline-derived CDR1 and CDR2 are MNHEY and SMNVEV (reference sequence). The CDR3 here is CASTLGGSYNEQFF. CDR3 coding DNA: TGTGCCAGCACCCTCGGAGGATCCTACAATGAGCAGTTCTTC.

The rearrangement uses TRBV21-1 and TRBJ1-6; the D call in the table, TRBD1, was not verified against the DNA. TRBV21-1 is marked as a pseudogene. The CDR3 is 15 residues long. The CDR3 DNA reads TGTGCCAGCAACAGGGGTAGTTCCTATAATTCACCCCTCCACTTT. This codes for CASNRGSSYNSPLHF.